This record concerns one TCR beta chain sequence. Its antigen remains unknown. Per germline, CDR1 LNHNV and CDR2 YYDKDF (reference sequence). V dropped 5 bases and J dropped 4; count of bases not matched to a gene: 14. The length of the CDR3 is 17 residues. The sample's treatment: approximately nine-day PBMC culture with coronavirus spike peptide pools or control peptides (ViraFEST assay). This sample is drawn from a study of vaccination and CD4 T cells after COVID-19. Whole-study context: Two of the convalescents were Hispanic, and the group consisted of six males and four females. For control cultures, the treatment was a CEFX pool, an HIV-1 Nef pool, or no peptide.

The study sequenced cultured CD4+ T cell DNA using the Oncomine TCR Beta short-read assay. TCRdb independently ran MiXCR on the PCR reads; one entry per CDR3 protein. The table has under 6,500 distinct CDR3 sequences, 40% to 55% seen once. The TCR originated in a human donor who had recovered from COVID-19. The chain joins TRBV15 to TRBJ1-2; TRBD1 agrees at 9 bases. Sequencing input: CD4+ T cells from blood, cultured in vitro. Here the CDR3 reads CATSGFLTGGAGYGYTF. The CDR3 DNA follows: TGTGCCACCAGCGGTTTCTTAACAGGGGGCGCGGGCTATGGCTACACCTTC.